This section outlines one T cell receptor (beta chain) sequence together with its context. CDR1 is MDHEN and CDR2 is SYDVKM in the germline V gene. The CDR3 is 12 residues long. The ends were cut back, 5 bases at V and 5 bases at J, with 9 bases in the middle. immunoSEQ v3.0 was run at survey level. Repertoires were generated with immunoSEQ multiplex PCR, while TCRdb's copy carries only in-frame clones and drops some. The repertoire consists of about 18,000 clones, with roughly 80% occurring once and the leading ten covering 18%. These data belong to a study of long-term antiretroviral therapy in people with HIV.

The V call is TRBV28, the J call TRBJ1-2; D is undetermined. Source: unsorted PBMCs, taken 0.6 years after starting antiretroviral therapy. The clonotype originates from a woman under 30 with HIV. CDR3 sequence: CASSPAAYGYTF. CDR3 in DNA: TGTGCCAGCAGTCCCGCAGCGTATGGCTACACCTTC.